Below, one TCR beta chain is given with its context. The sample is drawn from a study of blood T cell repertoires in COVID-19. About the study: T cells, B-cell-depleted T cells, or PBMCs supplied cDNA or gDNA.

Original data processing: Quantification of nucleated cells was approximated via reference gene primer amplification. Only in-frame clones appear in the TCRdb table, and some are missing; sequencing was by immunoSEQ multiplex PCR. V, J and clone size reflect that table, while D and trimming were determined from the DNA. The sample has 95,000 to 100,000 clones; approximately 92% are singletons. The sequence derives from a man aged 50 or older with active COVID-19. The specimen was peripheral blood.

In DNA, the CDR3 is TGCGCCAGCAGCTTGACGGGAGGGGGGCCCCAAGAGACCCAGTACTTC. This encodes CASSLTGGGPQETQYF. The chain employs TRBV5-1 and TRBJ2-5, with TRBD2 matching 8 bases. This CDR3 is 16 amino acids long. The germline V gene encodes CDR1 SGHRS and CDR2 YFSETQ. V was pared by 1 base and J by 1 base, with 6 bases of the junction left unmatched.